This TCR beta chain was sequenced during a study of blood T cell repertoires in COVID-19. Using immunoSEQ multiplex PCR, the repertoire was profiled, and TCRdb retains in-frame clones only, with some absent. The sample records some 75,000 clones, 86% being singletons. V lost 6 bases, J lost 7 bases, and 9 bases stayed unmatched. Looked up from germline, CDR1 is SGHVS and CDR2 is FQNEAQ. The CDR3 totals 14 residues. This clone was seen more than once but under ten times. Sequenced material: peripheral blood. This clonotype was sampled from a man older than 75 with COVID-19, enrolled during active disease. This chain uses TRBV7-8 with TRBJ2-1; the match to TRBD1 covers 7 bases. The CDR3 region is CASRRDRVVNEQFF. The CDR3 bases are TGTGCCAGCAGAAGGGACAGAGTTGTAAATGAGCAGTTCTTC.